This TCR beta chain was obtained from a study of T cells during gluten challenge in celiac disease (dated by TCRdb to 2015 to 2018). Describing the broader study: Blood was collected at baseline, day 6 and day 14 of the challenge, and duodenal biopsies at baseline and day 14. On the Illumina MiSeq, single-cell libraries were sequenced as paired-end 250 bp and bulk libraries as paired-end 300 bp. Paper-wide results and their limitations: In roughly seven patients, roughly 11-45% of single-cell TCR-alpha/beta clonotypes seen at the latest time point had also been present at baseline, compared with roughly 51-55% in the bulk data. Bulk sequencing of challenge samples was performed for only a couple of patients with many gluten-specific T cells. On day 6, circulating gluten-specific T cells had a lower sample-corrected Shannon diversity, showing that clonal expansion increased. Circulating gluten-specific T cells peaked on day 6, and the day-6 repertoire appeared to consist largely of expanded preexisting memory clonotypes.

In blood, tetramer-binding CD4+ effector-memory gut-homing T cells were gated as CD3+, CD45RA-, CD62L- and integrin beta7+, with lineage markers excluded. A 14-day oral dietary gluten challenge was undertaken by treated celiac disease patients on a gluten-free diet so that recall of gluten-specific T cells could be studied. Sorting was done on an Aria II cell sorter as single cells, plus in bulk whenever tetramer-positive cells were relatively numerous. Peripheral blood mononuclear cells were isolated using Ficoll density gradient centrifugation and were cryopreserved prior to staining. Thawed cells were stained with a pool of PE-conjugated HLA-DQ:gluten tetramers presenting immunodominant gluten epitopes before sorting of tetramer-binding CD4+ T cells. Blood samples underwent tetramer-based enrichment after HLA-DQ:gluten tetramer staining. Libraries came from 5' RACE. These reads were obtained on an Illumina MiSeq. A modified SMART protocol was used to prepare the bulk TCR libraries. In the paper's pipeline: Selected pRESTO steps were used for read preprocessing, and IMGT/HighV-QUEST was used to assign V, D, J genes and CDR3 junctions. A bulk sequence was kept only when it showed up in at least two replicates with 10 or more cumulative reads. In samples containing more than 20 cells, repertoire diversity was estimated using an undersampling-corrected Shannon index. TCRdb reprocessed the public reads (quality trimming at Q25 with fastp, clone calling with MiXCR) and kept in-frame beta chains. Entries are consolidated by CDR3 protein sequence, retaining the most common genes and DNA. The V and J calls, along with clone size, are taken from TCRdb and not from the paper's own processing. The table for this sample lists about 170 distinct CDR3 sequences; roughly 13% of them were counted only once. Around 67% of the sample is taken by the ten largest.

Relative to its sample, this clonotype is hyperexpanded (1% or more). Per-base qualities were not stored, and no clone one base away is much larger. Reading the germline V gene gives CDR1 SGHDT and CDR2 YYEEEE. The CDR3 runs 16 residues from the cysteine to the phenylalanine. Solely the CDR3 DNA is kept, with 48 bases framed from the first base. V is pruned by 1 base and J by 7 bases, leaving 13 bases of the junction without a gene match. The sequence was collected from a female donor with celiac disease. Recombination joined TRBV5-6 with TRBJ2-7, with 8 bases aligning to TRBD2. Sequenced material: gluten-specific CD4+ T cells sorted from blood using tetramers, taken at baseline or on day 6, 14 or 28 of gluten challenge (not recorded which). The DNA is as follows: TGTGCCAGCAGCTTGTTTGGACTAGCAGGGAGTGGAGAGCAGTACTTC. Its coded protein is CASSLFGLAGSGEQYF.